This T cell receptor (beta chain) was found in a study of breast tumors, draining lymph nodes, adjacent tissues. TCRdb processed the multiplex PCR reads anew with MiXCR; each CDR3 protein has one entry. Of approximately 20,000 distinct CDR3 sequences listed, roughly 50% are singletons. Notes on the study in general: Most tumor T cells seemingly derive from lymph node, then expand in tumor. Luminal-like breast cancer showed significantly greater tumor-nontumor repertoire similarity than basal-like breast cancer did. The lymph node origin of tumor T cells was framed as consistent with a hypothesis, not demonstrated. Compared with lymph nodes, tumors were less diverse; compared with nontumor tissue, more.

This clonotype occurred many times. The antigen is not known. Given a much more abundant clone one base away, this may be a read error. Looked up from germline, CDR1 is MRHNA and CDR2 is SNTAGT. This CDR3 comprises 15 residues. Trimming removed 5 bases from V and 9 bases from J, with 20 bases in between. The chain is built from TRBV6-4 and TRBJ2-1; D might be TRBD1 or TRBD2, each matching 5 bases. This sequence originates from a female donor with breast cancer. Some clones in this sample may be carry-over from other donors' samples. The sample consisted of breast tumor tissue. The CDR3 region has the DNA TGTGCCAGCAGTCGGGGTCTGGGGGTGGCAGCTGAGCAGTTCTTC. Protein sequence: CASSRGLGVAAEQFF.